The rows below give T cell receptor beta chains drawn from one sample of a study of blood T cell repertoires in COVID-19. The protocol was immunoSEQ multiplex PCR, while the TCRdb copy is restricted to in-frame clones and leaves out a portion. This table holds about 440,000 clones, 90% found once. The sequencing input was PBMCs or T cells enriched from blood (not recorded which). Every receptor here comes from a man aged 18 to 30 who had recovered from COVID-19. Both conserved end residues are part of each CDR3. The D gene is left open where the match is weak. Not all rows give a size; the values are once, few, many and, for expanded clones, a class.

abundance	v_gene	j_gene	d_gene	CDR3aa	CDR3nt
.	TRBV19	TRBJ1-5	.	CASSVTGNRVGQPQHF	TGTGCCAGTAGCGTCACAGGGAACAGGGTGGGGCAGCCCCAGCATTTT
.	TRBV14	TRBJ2-4	TRBD2	CASSRSGGDIQYF	TGTGCCAGCAGCCGTAGCGGGGGGGACATTCAGTACTTC
.	TRBV19	TRBJ2-5	TRBD2	CASSIGWTSGRPGVETQYF	TGTGCCAGTAGTATAGGGTGGACTAGCGGGAGGCCGGGGGTAGAGACCCAGTACTTC
.	TRBV2	TRBJ1-1	.	CASSEPLTVNTEAFF	TGTGCCAGCAGTGAACCCCTCACAGTAAACACTGAAGCTTTCTTT
.	TRBV29-1	TRBJ2-3	TRBD2	CSVRAGGMDTQYF	TGCAGCGTTCGAGCGGGAGGCATGGATACGCAGTATTTT
.	TRBV5-6	TRBJ1-2	.	CASSLVPDSVAYGYTF	TGTGCCAGCAGCTTGGTCCCGGACAGTGTTGCCTATGGCTACACCTTC
.	TRBV27	TRBJ1-6	.	CASSLRGTYNSPLHF	TGTGCCAGCAGTTTACGGGGAACCTATAATTCACCCCTCCACTTT
.	TRBV14	TRBJ2-3	.	CASSLGGGSDTQYF	TGTGCCAGCAGCCTTGGAGGGGGCTCAGATACGCAGTATTTT
.	TRBV29-1	TRBJ2-7	TRBD2	CSVVSLAGRGYEQYF	TGCAGCGTTGTCAGTCTAGCGGGACGGGGCTACGAGCAGTACTTC
.	TRBV11-2	TRBJ2-7	.	CASSLAQGLSEQYF	TGTGCCAGCAGCTTAGCTCAGGGACTCTCCGAGCAGTACTTC
.	TRBV10-3	TRBJ1-5	.	CAGGEGGGQPQHF	TGTGCCGGAGGAGAAGGGGGGGGTCAGCCCCAGCATTTT
.	TRBV7-3	TRBJ2-7	TRBD1	CASSLTLGTGPYEQYF	TGTGCCAGCAGCTTAACGTTGGGGACAGGGCCCTACGAGCAGTACTTC
.	TRBV3-1/TRBV3-2	TRBJ1-1	.	CAVTDGGGLTEAFF	TGTGCCGTAACAGACGGCGGGGGTCTCACTGAAGCTTTCTTT
.	TRBV6-5	TRBJ1-2	.	CASSERAAVNYGYTF	TGTGCCAGCAGCGAGCGAGCGGCAGTTAACTATGGCTACACCTTC
.	TRBV14	TRBJ2-1	.	CASSLMGGAYNEQFF	TGTGCCAGCAGCCTAATGGGGGGGGCGTACAATGAGCAGTTCTTC
.	TRBV6-5	TRBJ2-7	.	CASSYGSVGYEQYF	TGTGCCAGCAGTTACGGTTCGGTCGGCTACGAGCAGTACTTC
once	TRBV5-4	TRBJ1-1	.	CASRGLNTEAFF	TGTGCCAGTAGAGGTTTGAACACTGAAGCTTTCTTT
.	TRBV28	TRBJ2-7	.	CASSLSSREQYF	TGTGCCAGCAGTTTATCTTCCCGGGAGCAGTACTTC
once	TRBV11-2	TRBJ2-7	TRBD1	CASSVGQAYEQYF	TGTGCCAGCAGCGTGGGACAGGCCTACGAGCAGTACTTC
.	TRBV9	TRBJ1-6	TRBD1	CASSADRANSPLHF	TGTGCCAGCAGCGCGGACAGGGCTAATTCACCCCTCCACTTT
once	TRBV7-2	TRBJ1-6	.	CASSSRGQYNSPLHF	TGTGCCAGCAGCTCACGTGGACAATATAATTCACCCCTCCACTTT
.	TRBV2	TRBJ2-7	.	CASRKTDYYEEQYF	TGTGCCAGCAGAAAGACGGATTACTACGAAGAGCAGTACTTC
.	TRBV11-1	TRBJ2-7	TRBD1	CASSLGDSLLF	TGTGCCAGCAGCTTAGGGGACAGCTTACTCTTC
.	TRBV7-2	TRBJ2-5	.	CASSFGHGGPQETQYF	TGTGCCAGCAGCTTTGGGCATGGAGGGCCCCAAGAGACCCAGTACTTC
.	TRBV19	TRBJ1-1	TRBD1	CASRRGPNTEAFF	TGTGCCAGTCGCAGGGGGCCGAATACTGAAGCTTTCTTT
few	TRBV5-1	TRBJ2-2	.	CASSLAQNTGELFF	TGCGCCAGCAGCTTGGCCCAGAACACCGGGGAGCTGTTTTTT
.	TRBV29-1	TRBJ1-2	TRBD1	CSVDRVYGYTF	TGCAGCGTGGACAGGGTCTATGGCTACACCTTC
.	TRBV5-4	TRBJ1-1	TRBD1	CASRWDRGRETEAFF	TGTGCCAGCAGATGGGACAGGGGGCGGGAGACTGAAGCTTTCTTT
.	TRBV24-1	TRBJ2-3	TRBD1	CATSETGQARDTQYF	TGTGCCACCAGTGAAACCGGACAGGCACGGGATACGCAGTATTTT
.	TRBV9	TRBJ2-1	TRBD2	CASSPGTSGAGEQFF	TGTGCCAGCAGCCCAGGGACTAGCGGGGCCGGCGAGCAGTTCTTC
.	TRBV12-3/TRBV12-4	TRBJ1-1	TRBD1	CASSSGGLAEAFF	TGTGCCAGCAGTTCAGGGGGCTTGGCTGAAGCTTTCTTT
.	TRBV6-5	TRBJ1-1	.	CASSYRGLGTEAFF	TGTGCCAGCAGTTACAGGGGGTTGGGGACTGAAGCTTTCTTT
once	TRBV5-1	TRBJ1-6	.	CASRMRSSYNSPLHF	TGCGCCAGCAGAATGCGCTCGTCCTATAATTCACCCCTCCACTTT
.	TRBV28	TRBJ1-1	.	CASGGGTHTEAFF	TGTGCCAGCGGCGGGGGGACCCACACTGAAGCTTTCTTT
.	TRBV11-2	TRBJ1-6	TRBD1	CASSQGQYNSPLHF	TGTGCCAGCAGCCAGGGACAGTATAATTCACCCCTCCACTTT
.	TRBV5-6	TRBJ2-5	.	CASSLSTRETQYF	TGTGCCAGCAGCCTATCGACACGAGAGACCCAGTACTTC
.	TRBV5-6	TRBJ1-1	.	CASSLGQGMREAFF	TGTGCCAGCAGCTTGGGGCAGGGTATGCGTGAAGCTTTCTTT
.	TRBV5-1	TRBJ2-5	.	CASSLRLYQETQYF	TGCGCCAGCAGCTTGCGGTTGTACCAAGAGACCCAGTACTTC
.	TRBV6-5	TRBJ2-3	.	CASCGGGAGTDTQYF	TGTGCCAGCTGCGGAGGGGGGGCCGGAACAGATACGCAGTATTTT
.	TRBV6-5	TRBJ1-1	TRBD1	CASCSGTGTTEAFF	TGTGCCAGCTGTTCGGGGACAGGGACCACTGAAGCTTTCTTT
once	TRBV28	TRBJ2-3	.	CASSSSGDTQYF	TGTGCCAGCAGTTCCTCGGGGGATACGCAGTATTTT
.	TRBV7-2	TRBJ2-2	.	CASSLVSGAGELFF	TGTGCCAGCAGCTTGGTTTCGGGGGCCGGGGAGCTGTTTTTT
.	TRBV5-1	TRBJ1-2	.	CASSLVASTNYGYTF	TGCGCCAGCAGCTTGGTAGCTTCTACTAACTATGGCTACACCTTC
.	TRBV18	TRBJ2-7	TRBD1	CASSPLTGTGDVYEQYF	TGTGCCAGCTCACCATTAACCGGGACAGGGGACGTCTACGAGCAGTACTTC
.	TRBV19	TRBJ1-1	.	CASSIVGAVEAFF	TGTGCCAGTAGTATCGTGGGGGCCGTTGAAGCTTTCTTT
.	TRBV25-1	TRBJ1-2	TRBD1	CASSGYRGDYGYTF	TGTGCCAGCAGTGGCTACAGGGGGGACTATGGCTACACCTTC
.	TRBV3-1/TRBV3-2	TRBJ1-5	.	CASSQDFRQPQHF	TGTGCCAGCAGCCAAGATTTCCGTCAGCCCCAGCATTTT
.	TRBV14	TRBJ1-1	.	CASSRRRNTEAFF	TGTGCCAGCAGCCGGAGAAGGAACACTGAAGCTTTCTTT